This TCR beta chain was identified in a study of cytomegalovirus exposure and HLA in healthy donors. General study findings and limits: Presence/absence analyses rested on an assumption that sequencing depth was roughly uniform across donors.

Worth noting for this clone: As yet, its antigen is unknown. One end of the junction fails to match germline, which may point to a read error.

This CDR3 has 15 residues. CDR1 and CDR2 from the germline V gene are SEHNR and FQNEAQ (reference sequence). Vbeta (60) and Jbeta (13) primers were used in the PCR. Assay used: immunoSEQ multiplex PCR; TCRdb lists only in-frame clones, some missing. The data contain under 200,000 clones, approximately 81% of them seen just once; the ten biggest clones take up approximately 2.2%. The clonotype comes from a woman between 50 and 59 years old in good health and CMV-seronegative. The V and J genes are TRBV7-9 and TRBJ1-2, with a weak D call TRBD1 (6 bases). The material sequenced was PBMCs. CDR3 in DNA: TGTTCCAGCAGCTTAGTGGGAGACAGGACTAGAGGCTACACCTTC. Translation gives CSSSLVGDRTRGYTF. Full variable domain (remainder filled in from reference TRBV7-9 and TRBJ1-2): DTGVSQNPRHKITKRGQNVTFRCDPISEHNRLYWYRQTLGQGPEFLTYFQNEAQLEKSRLLSDRFSAERPKGSFSTLEIQRTEQGDSAMYLCSSSLVGDRTRGYTFGSGTRLTVV.